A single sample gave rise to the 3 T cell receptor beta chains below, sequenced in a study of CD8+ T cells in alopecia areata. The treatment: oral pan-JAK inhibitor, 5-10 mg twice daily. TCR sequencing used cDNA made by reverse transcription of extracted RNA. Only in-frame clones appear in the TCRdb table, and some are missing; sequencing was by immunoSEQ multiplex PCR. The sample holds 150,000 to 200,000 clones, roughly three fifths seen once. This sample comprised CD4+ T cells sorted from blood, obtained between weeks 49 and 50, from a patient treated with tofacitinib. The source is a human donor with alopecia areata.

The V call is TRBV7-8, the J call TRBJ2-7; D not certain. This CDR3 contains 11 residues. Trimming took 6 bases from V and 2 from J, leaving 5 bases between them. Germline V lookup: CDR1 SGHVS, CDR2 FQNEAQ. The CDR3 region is CASSSPYEQYF. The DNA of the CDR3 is TGTGCCAGCAGTTCTCCCTACGAGCAGTACTTC.

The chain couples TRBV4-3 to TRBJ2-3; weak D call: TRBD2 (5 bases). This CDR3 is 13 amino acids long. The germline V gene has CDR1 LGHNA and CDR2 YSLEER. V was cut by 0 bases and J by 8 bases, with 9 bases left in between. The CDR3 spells CASSQDKGVTQYF. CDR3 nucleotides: TGCGCCAGCAGCCAAGATAAGGGAGTTACGCAGTATTTT.

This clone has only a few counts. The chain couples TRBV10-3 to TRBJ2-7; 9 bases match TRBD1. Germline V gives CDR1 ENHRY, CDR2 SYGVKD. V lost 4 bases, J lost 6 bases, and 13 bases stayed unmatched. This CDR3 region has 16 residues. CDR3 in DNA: TGTGCCATCAGTGGGATAACCGGGACAGGGTTAATCGAGCAGTACTTC. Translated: CAISGITGTGLIEQYF.